The clone carrying this TCR beta chain came up many times. Researchers used genomic DNA as the template to profile TCR beta VDJ and CDR3. TCRdb itself ran the reads through MiXCR, one entry per CDR3 protein. This table holds some 200,000 distinct CDR3 sequences, under 55% found once. This sample stems from a study of CD8+CD57+ T cells in acquired aplastic anemia. In germline, CDR1 is DFQATT, CDR2 SNEGSKA (reference sequence). CDR3 length equals 15 residues. V was pared by 1 base and J by 6 bases, with 19 bases between. Selection for sequencing was limited to patients who had shown CD8+CD57+ cell expansion by flow cytometry. When blood sampling took place, the patients had received no therapy.

This TCR derives from a human donor with aplastic anemia. The V gene is TRBV20-1, the J gene TRBJ2-7; either TRBD1 or TRBD2 may fit D (5 bases each). Sequencing used sorted CD4+, CD8+, or CD8+CD57+ T cells (not recorded which) from PBMCs. CDR3 nucleotide sequence: TGCAGTGCTAGAGTGCCGGGGCAGGCGAGGGCCGAGCAGTACTTC. It encodes CSARVPGQARAEQYF.